The following is a TCR beta chain sequence with its context. The antigen is not known. The germline V gene has CDR1 SGDLS and CDR2 YYNGEE. Trimming cost V 8 bases and J 3 bases; bases outside gene matches: 9. This CDR3 has 14 residues. The table came from immunoSEQ multiplex PCR; TCRdb's copy has only in-frame clones and leaves some out. The sample lists 150,000 or so clones, around nine tenths seen once, with approximately 7.2% in the top ten. The data belong to a study of T cell responses to AZD1222 COVID-19 vaccine. The study's findings and limits: As reported, nearly half of all spike-specific TCRs target variant regions that are unmutated. Sampling that yielded the repertoires occurred only after the peak T cell response. Seropositive AZD1222 recipients at baseline numbered only 6 or 7. Compared with day 0, the breadth and depth of the Spike-specific TCR repertoire rose significantly after two doses of AZD1222.

This specimen consisted of peripheral blood, obtained after recovery from COVID-19. The chain combines TRBV9 with TRBJ2-3; 7 bases line up with TRBD2. The receptor was derived from an adult who had recovered from COVID-19. The CDR3 protein is CASTSPGGTDTQYF. For the CDR3, the DNA is TGTGCCAGTACCTCCCCGGGGGGAACAGATACGCAGTATTTT.